This TCR beta chain was identified in a study of early T cells in non-severe SARS-CoV-2 infection. The wider study: Sequencing of unsorted whole blood was done on bulk RNA, leaving chains unpaired. Study-level points and caveats: In VDJdb matching, anti-spike CD8 responses were favored while private and CD4 specificities went missing.

The J segment lost 7 bases and the V segment lost 6 bases, leaving 14 bases of the junction unmatched. CDR3 length equals 16 residues. CDR1 is SGHRS, CDR2 YFSETQ, per germline. This clonotype was recorded many times. Its antigen is not identified. Individual cDNA molecules were tagged with unique molecular identifiers. A single record per CDR3 protein comes from TCRdb applying MiXCR to the 5' RACE reads. This table holds roughly 50,000 distinct CDR3 sequences, over 7% found once. The sequenced sample was whole blood. The chain couples TRBV5-1 to TRBJ2-2; 8 nucleotides line up with TRBD1. This TCR derives from an adult who was a healthcare worker with PCR-confirmed SARS-CoV-2 infection or an uninfected control (not recorded which). CDR3 amino acids: CASKEDRAVASGELFF. CDR3 DNA: TGCGCCAGCAAAGAGGACAGGGCGGTTGCGAGCGGGGAGCTGTTTTTT.